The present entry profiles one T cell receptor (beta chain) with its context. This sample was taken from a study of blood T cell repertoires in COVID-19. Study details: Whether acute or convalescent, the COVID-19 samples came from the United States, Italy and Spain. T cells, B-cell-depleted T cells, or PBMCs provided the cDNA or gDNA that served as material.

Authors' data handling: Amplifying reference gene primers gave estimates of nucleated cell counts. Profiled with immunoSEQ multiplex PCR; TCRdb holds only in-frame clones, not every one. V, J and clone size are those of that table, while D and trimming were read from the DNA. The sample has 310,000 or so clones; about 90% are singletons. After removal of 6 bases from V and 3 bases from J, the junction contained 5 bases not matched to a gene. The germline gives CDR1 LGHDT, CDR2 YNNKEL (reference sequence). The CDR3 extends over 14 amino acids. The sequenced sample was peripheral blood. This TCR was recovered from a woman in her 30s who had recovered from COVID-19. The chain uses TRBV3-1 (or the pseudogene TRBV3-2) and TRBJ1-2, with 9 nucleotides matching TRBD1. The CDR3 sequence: CASRRQGEDYGYTF. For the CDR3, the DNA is TGTGCCAGCAGGCGACAGGGGGAGGACTATGGCTACACCTTC.